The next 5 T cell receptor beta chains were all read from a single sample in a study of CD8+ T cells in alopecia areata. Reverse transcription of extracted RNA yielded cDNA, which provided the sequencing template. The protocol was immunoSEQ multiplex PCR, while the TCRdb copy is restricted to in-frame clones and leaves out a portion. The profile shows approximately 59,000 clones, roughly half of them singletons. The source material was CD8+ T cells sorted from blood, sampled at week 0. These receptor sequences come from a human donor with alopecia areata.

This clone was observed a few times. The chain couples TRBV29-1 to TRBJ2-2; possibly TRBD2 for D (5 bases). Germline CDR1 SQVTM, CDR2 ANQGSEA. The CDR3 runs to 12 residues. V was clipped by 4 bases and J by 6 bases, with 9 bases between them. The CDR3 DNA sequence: TGCAGCGTTGTCCAGAGGGCCGGGGAGCTGTTTTTT. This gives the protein CSVVQRAGELFF.

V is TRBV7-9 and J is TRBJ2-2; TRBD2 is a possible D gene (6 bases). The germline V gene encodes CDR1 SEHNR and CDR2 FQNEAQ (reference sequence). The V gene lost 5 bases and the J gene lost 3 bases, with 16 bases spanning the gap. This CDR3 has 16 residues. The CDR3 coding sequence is TGTGCCAGCAGCCCAGCCCCGAGGAGGGACACCGGGGAGCTGTTTTTT. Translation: CASSPAPRRDTGELFF.

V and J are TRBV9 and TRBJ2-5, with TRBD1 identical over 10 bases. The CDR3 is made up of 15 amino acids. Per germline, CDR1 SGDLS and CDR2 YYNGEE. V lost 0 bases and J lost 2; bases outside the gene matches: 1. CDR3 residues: CASSVGGQGQETQYF. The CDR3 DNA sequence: TGTGCCAGCAGCGTAGGGGGACAGGGGCAAGAGACCCAGTACTTC.

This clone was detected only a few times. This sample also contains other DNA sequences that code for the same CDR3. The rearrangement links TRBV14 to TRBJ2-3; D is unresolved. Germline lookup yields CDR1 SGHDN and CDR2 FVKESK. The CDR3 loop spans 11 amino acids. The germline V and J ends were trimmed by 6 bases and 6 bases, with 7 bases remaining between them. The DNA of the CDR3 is TGTGCCAGCAGTCTTGGTGATACGCAGTATTTT. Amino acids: CASSLGDTQYF. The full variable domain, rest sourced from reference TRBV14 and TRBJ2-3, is EAGVTQFPSHSVIEKGQTVTLRCDPISGHDNLYWYRRVMGKEIKFLLHFVKESKQDESGMPNNRFLAERTGGTYSTLKVQPAELEDSGVYFCASSLGDTQYFGPGTRLTVL.

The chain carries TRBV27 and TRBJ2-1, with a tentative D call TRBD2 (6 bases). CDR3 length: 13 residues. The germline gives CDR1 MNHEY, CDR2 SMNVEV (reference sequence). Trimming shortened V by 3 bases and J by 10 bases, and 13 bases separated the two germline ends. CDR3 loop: CASSFGGPLEQFF. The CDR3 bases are TGTGCCAGCAGTTTCGGGGGACCCCTAGAGCAGTTCTTC.